This TCR beta chain stems from a study of blood T cell repertoires in COVID-19 (dated by TCRdb to 2018 to 2020). For the study in its entirety: Samples from collaborators originated in the United States, Italy and Spain and spanned both the acute and convalescent phases of COVID-19. The prospective study material was composed of cDNA or gDNA derived from T cells, B-cell-depleted T cells, or PBMCs. The dataset comprised deeply sampled blood TCRbeta repertoires from subjects exposed to, actively infected with, or recovered from COVID-19. A freely available public database, intended as a resource for researchers studying the immune response to SARS-CoV-2, is where the repertoires were released. The samples were drawn from two sources: the first 160 participants of the ongoing ImmuneRACE study, and approximately 1,300 subjects contributed by 6 global collaborators. A de-identified subject ID, COVID-19 status, age in years and sex were almost always included in the sample metadata. Where available, HLA class I and class II types were taken from metadata supplied by the sample provider and were not determined by assay-based typing.

TCRbeta CDR3 regions were amplified from genomic DNA using the immunoSEQ Assay, a bias-controlled multiplex PCR. The authors' analysis ran thus. Nucleated cell counts per sample were estimated from amplification of reference gene primers within the assay. Sequence reads were collapsed and filtered to measure the absolute abundance of every unique TCRbeta CDR3 rearrangement. Productive Simpson clonality was computed per sample as the square root of Simpson's diversity index over productive rearrangements. TCRdb carries this immuneACCESS record with in-frame sequences only. Its versions omit some clonotypes, under half of them owing to an unresolved V gene in the studies checked, with the rest unexplained. V, J and clone size derive from that table, while D and trimming were established from the DNA sequence. The sample contains just under 150,000 clones, 84% of them found a single time. The ten biggest clones cover about 5.1% of the sample.

The collaborating institutions used their own protocols to collect whole blood in K2EDTA tubes. For TCRbeta analysis, collaborator samples were shipped as frozen whole blood, as isolated PBMCs, or as DNA extracted from either sample type. Overall study outcomes, separate from this receptor: The quantity of clinical and demographic metadata differed by source and by participant and was supplied without curation.

This clone was observed at least ten times. This clone's antigen is unknown. One base away there is no much larger clone; base qualities are not given. The origin of this receptor is a human donor in a cohort sampled during active COVID-19. Sequenced material: peripheral blood.

CDR3 protein: CASSTVAGTLNYGYTF. The nucleotide sequence is TGCGCCAGCAGCACCGTAGCAGGGACTCTTAACTATGGCTACACCTTC. The chain was built from TRBV5-1 and TRBJ1-2; the D gene is perhaps TRBD1, from 5 matching bases. V sheds 4 bases and J sheds 1 base, leaving 17 bases between their ends. Its CDR3 holds 16 amino acids, cysteine through phenylalanine. The read is trimmed to its CDR3 DNA, 48 bases read in frame from base 1. Reading the germline V gene gives CDR1 SGHRS and CDR2 YFSETQ.